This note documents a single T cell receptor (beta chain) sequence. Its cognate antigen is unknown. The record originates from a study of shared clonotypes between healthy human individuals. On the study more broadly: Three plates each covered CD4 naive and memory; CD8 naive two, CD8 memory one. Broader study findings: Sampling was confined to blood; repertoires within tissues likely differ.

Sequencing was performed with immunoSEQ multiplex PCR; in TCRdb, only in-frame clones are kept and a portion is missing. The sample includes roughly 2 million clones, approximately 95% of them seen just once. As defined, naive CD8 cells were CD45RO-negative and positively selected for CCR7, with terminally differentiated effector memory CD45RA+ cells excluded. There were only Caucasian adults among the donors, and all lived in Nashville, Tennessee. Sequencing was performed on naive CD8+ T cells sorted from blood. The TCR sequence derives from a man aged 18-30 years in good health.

The CDR3 sequence is CASSLDLGGAWAQYF. Written as DNA, the CDR3 is TGCGCCAGCAGCTTGGACCTGGGCGGAGCTTGGGCCCAGTACTTC. The chain joins TRBV5-1 to TRBJ2-5; D gene uncertain. V shed 0 bases and J shed 9 bases, with 18 bases lying between them. From germline, CDR1 is SGHRS and CDR2 YFSETQ. The length of the CDR3 is 15 residues.